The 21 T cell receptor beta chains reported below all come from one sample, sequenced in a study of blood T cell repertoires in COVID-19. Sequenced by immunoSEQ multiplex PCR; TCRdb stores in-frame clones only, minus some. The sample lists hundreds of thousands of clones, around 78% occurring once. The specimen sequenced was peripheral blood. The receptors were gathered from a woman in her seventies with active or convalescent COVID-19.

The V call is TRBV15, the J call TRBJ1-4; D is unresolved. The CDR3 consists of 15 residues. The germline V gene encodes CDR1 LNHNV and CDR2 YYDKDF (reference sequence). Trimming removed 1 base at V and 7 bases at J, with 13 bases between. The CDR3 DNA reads TGTGCCACCAGCAGAGCTCCACACCCCCCTGAAAAACTGTTTTTT. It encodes CATSRAPHPPEKLFF. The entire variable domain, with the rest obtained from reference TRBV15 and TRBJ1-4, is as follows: DAMVIQNPRYQVTQFGKPVTLSCSQTLNHNVMYWYQQKSSQAPKLLFHYYDKDFNNEADTPDNFQSRRPNTSFCFLDIRSPGLGDTAMYLCATSRAPHPPEKLFFGSGTQLSVL.

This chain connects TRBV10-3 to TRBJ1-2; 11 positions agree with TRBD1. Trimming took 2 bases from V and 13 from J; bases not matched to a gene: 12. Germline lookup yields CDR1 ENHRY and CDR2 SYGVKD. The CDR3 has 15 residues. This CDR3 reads CAISEPEGQGVLGTF. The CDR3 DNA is TGTGCCATCAGTGAGCCAGAGGGACAGGGGGTCCTCGGCACCTTC.

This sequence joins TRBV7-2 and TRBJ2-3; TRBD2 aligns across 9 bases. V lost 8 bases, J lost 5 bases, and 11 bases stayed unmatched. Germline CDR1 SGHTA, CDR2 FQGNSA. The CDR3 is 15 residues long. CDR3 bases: TGTGCCAGCCGTCCACCGGGACTAGCAATAGATACGCAGTATTTT. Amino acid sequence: CASRPPGLAIDTQYF.

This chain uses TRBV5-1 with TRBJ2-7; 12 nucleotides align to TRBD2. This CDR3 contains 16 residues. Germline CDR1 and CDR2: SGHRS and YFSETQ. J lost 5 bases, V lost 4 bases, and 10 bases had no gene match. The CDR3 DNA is TGCGCCAGCAGCCGGTCTAGCGGGAGGGCCTGGGACGAGCAGTACTTC. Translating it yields CASSRSSGRAWDEQYF.

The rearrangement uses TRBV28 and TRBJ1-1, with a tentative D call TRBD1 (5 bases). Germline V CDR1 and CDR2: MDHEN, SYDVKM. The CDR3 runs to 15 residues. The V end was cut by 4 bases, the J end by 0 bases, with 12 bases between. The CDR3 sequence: CASSSGGSLNTEAFF. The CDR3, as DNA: TGTGCCAGCAGTTCGGGGGGGTCTTTGAACACTGAAGCTTTCTTT.

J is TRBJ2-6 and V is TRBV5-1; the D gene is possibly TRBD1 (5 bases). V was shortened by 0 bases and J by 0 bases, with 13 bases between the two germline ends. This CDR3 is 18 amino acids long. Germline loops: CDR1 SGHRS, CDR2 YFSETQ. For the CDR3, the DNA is TGCGCCAGCAGCTTGGGGGCTCAGGGCAACTCTGGGGCCAACGTCCTGACTTTC. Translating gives CASSLGAQGNSGANVLTF.

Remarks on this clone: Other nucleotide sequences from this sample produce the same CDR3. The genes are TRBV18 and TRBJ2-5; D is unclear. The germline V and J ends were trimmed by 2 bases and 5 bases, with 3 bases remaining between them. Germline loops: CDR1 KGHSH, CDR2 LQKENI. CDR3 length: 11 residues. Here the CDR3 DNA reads TGTGCCAGCTCACCAGCGGAGACCCAGTACTTC. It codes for CASSPAETQYF.

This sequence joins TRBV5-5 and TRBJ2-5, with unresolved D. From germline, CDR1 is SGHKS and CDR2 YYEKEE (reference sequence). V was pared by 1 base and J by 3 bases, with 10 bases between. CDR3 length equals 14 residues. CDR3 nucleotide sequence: TGTGCCAGCAGCTTGATTGCGGTGGAAGAGACCCAGTACTTC. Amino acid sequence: CASSLIAVEETQYF.

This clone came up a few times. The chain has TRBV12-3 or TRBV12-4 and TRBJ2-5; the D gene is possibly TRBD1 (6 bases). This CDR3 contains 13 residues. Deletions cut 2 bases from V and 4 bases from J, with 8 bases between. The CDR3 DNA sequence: TGTGCCAGCAGTTTACAGGGGCGAGAGACCCAGTACTTC. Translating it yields CASSLQGRETQYF.

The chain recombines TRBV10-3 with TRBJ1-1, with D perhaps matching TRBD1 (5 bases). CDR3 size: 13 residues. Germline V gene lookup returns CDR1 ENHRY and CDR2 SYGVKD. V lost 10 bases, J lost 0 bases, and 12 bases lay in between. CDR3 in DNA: TGTGCCAACCGGGGGACCATGAACACTGAAGCTTTCTTT. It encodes CANRGTMNTEAFF.

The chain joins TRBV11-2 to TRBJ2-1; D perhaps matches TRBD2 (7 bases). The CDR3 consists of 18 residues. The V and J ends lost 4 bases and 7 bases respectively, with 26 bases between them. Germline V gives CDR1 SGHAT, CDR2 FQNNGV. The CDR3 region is CASSSSHGGGGSRNEQFF. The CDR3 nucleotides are TGTGCCAGCAGCTCCTCGCATGGGGGCGGCGGGAGTAGGAATGAGCAGTTCTTC.

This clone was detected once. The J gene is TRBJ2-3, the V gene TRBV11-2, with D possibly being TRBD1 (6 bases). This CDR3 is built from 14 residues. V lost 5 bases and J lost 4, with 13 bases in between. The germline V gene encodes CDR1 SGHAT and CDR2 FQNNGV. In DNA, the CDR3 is TGTGCCAGCAGCCCTAACTCAGGGGCAGATACGCAGTATTTT. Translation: CASSPNSGADTQYF.

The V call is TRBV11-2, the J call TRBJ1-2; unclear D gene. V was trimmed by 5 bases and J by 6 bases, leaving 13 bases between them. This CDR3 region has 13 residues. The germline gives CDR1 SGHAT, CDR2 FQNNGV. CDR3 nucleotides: TGTGCCAGCAGCCGAGGGCAGGAGGATGGCTACACCTTC. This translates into CASSRGQEDGYTF.

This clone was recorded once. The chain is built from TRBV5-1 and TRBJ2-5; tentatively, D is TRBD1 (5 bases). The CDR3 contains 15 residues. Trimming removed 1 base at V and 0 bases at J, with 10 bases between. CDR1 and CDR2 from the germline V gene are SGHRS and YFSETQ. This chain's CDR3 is CASSLQGQNQETQYF. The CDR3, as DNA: TGCGCCAGCAGCTTGCAGGGCCAGAACCAAGAGACCCAGTACTTC. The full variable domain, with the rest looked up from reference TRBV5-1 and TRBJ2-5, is KAGVTQTPRYLIKTRGQQVTLSCSPISGHRSVSWYQQTPGQGLQFLFEYFSETQRNKGNFPGRFSGRQFSNSRSEMNVSTLELGDSALYLCASSLQGQNQETQYFGPGTRLLVL.

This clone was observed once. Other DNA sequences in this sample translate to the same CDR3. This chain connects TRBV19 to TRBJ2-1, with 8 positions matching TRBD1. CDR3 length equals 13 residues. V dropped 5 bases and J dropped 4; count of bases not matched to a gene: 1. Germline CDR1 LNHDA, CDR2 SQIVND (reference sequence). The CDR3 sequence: CASSGQGYNEQFF. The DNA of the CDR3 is TGTGCCAGTAGTGGACAGGGATACAATGAGCAGTTCTTC.

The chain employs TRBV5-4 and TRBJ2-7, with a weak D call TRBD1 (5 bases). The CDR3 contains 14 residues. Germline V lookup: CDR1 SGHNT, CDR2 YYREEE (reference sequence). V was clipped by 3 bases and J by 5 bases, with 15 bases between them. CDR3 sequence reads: CASSSQGFYDEQYF. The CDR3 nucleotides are TGTGCCAGCAGCTCGCAGGGATTTTACGACGAGCAGTACTTC.

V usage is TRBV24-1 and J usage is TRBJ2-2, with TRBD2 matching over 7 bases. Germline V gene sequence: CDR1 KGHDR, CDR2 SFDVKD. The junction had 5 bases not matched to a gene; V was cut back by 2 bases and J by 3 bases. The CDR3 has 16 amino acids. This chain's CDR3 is CATSDSLRGDTGELFF. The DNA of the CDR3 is TGTGCCACCAGTGATTCCCTTCGGGGGGACACCGGGGAGCTGTTTTTT.

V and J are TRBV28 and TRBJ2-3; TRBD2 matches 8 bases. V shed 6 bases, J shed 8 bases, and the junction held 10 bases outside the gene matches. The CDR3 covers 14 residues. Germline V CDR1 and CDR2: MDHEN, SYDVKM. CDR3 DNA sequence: TGTGCCAGCAGAGGGTCGGGAGGGGAAGGTACGCAGTATTTT. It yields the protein CASRGSGGEGTQYF.

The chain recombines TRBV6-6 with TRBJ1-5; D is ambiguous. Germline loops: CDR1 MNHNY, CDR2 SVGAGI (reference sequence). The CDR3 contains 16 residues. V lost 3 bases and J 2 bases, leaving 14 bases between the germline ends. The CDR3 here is CASSYRGISGNQPQHF. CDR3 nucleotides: TGTGCCAGCAGTTATCGAGGGATCTCCGGCAATCAGCCCCAGCATTTT.

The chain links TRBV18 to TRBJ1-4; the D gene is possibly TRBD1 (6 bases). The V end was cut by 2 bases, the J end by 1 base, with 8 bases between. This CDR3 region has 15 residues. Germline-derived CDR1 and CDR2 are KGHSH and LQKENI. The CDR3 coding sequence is TGTGCCAGCTCACCAAGGGGGTTAACTAATGAAAAACTGTTTTTT. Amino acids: CASSPRGLTNEKLFF.

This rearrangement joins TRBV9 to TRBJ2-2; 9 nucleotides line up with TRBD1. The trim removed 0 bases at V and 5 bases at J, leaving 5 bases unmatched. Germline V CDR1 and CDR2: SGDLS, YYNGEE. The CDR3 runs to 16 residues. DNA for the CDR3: TGTGCCAGCAGCGTAGCTGGGACAGGGAATACCGGGGAGCTGTTTTTT. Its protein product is CASSVAGTGNTGELFF. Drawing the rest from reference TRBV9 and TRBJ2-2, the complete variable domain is DSGVTQTPKHLITATGQRVTLRCSPRSGDLSVYWYQQSLDQGLQFLIQYYNGEERAKGNILERFSAQQFPDLHSELNLSSLELGDSALYFCASSVAGTGNTGELFFGEGSRLTVL.